This T cell receptor beta chain derives from a study of PD-1 blockade in classical Hodgkin lymphoma. Whole-study results and caveats: Relapsed/refractory patients reportedly had the lowest baseline TCR diversity, below newly diagnosed patients, who were below healthy donors. Repertoire differences lack defined causes, possibly disease activity or prior therapy.

This CDR3 has 15 residues. CDR1 and CDR2 (germline): SGHTA, FQGNSA. V was cut by 3 bases and J by 2 bases, with 13 bases left in between. On this clone: Antigen unknown.

Indicated time point: newly diagnosed, previously untreated cHL patient sample. Newly diagnosed, untreated classical Hodgkin lymphoma PBMCs served as comparison. Sequenced by immunoSEQ multiplex PCR; TCRdb stores in-frame clones only, minus some. The sample records 20,000 to 25,000 clones, about 94% being singletons. Material for sequencing was peripheral blood mononuclear cells (PBMCs). This sequence joins TRBV7-2 and TRBJ2-5; D gene ambiguous. The receptor was isolated from a human donor with classical Hodgkin lymphoma. CDR3 nucleotides: TGTGCCAGCAGCTTGGCCAGAAGCTATCAAGAGACCCAGTACTTC. This sequence encodes CASSLARSYQETQYF.